The source of this TCR beta chain is a study of T cell responses to AZD1222 COVID-19 vaccine. The method was immunoSEQ multiplex PCR; TCRdb's version includes in-frame clones alone and lacks a portion of them. In the table there are more than 85,000 clones, more than 75% of which are singletons. Findings and limits, study-wide: Donors skewed white British and female; clonal diversity was possibly underestimated.

The CDR3 has 16 amino acids. For this clone: The target antigen is unknown.

The source of this sequence is an adult in good health. The rearrangement uses TRBV21-1 and TRBJ2-3. TRBV21-1 is shown as a pseudogene. This specimen consisted of peripheral blood, obtained on day 0 of AZD1222 vaccination. Written as DNA, the CDR3 is TGTGCCAGCGGGTTCATCCTGGCTTGGCACACAGATACGCAGTATTTT. Protein sequence: CASGFILAWHTDTQYF.